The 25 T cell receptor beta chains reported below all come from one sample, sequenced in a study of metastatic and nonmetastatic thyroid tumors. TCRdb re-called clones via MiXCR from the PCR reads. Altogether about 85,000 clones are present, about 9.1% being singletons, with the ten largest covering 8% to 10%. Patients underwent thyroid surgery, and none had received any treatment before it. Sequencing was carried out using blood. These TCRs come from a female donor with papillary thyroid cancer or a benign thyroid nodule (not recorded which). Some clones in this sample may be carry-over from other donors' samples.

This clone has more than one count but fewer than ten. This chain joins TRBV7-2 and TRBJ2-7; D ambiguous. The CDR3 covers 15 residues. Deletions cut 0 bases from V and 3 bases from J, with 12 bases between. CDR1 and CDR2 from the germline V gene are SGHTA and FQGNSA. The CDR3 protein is CASSLALYSYYEQYF. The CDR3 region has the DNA TGTGCCAGCAGCTTAGCCCTTTATTCTTACTACGAGCAGTACTTC.

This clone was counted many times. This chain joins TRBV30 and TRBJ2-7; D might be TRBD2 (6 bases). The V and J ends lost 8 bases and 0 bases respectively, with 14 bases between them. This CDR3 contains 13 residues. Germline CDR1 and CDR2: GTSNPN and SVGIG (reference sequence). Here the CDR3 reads CAEGQEGSYEQYF. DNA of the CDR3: TGTGCCGAAGGGCAGGAGGGCTCCTACGAGCAGTACTTC.

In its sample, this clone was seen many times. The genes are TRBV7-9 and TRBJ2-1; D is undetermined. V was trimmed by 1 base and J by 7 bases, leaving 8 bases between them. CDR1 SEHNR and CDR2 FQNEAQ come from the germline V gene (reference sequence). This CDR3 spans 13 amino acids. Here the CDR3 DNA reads TGTGCCAGCAGCTTAGTCAGCCTAAATGAGCAGTTCTTC. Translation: CASSLVSLNEQFF.

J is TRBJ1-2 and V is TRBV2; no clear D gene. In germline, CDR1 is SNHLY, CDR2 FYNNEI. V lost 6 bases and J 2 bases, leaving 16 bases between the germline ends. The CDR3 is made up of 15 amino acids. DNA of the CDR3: TGTGCCAGCAGGGGAGGTAGAGGATTAAACTATGGCTACACCTTC. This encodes CASRGGRGLNYGYTF.

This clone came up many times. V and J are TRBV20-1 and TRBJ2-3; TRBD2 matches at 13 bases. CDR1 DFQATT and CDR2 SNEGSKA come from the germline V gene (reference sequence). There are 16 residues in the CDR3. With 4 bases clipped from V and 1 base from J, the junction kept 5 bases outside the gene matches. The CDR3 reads CSATGLAGIRTDTQYF. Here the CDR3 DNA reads TGCAGTGCTACGGGACTAGCGGGAATTCGCACAGATACGCAGTATTTT.

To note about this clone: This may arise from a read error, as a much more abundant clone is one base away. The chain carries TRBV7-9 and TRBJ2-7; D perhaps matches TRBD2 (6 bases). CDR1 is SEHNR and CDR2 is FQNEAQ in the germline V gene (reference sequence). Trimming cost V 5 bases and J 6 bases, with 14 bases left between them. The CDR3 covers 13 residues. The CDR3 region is CASSRGRGGEQYF. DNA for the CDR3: TGTGCCAGCAGCCGGGGACGGGGAGGCGAGCAGTACTTC.

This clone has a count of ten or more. The CDR3: CATSRGSEETQYF. The CDR3 DNA sequence: TGTGCCACCAGCAGAGGCTCAGAAGAGACCCAGTACTTC. This chain links TRBV15 with TRBJ2-5; D gene uncertain. There are 13 residues in the CDR3. Germline V gene sequence: CDR1 LNHNV, CDR2 YYDKDF (reference sequence). Trimming took off 1 base at V and 3 bases at J, with 6 bases between the two ends. The full variable domain, rest sourced from reference TRBV15 and TRBJ2-5, is DAMVIQNPRYQVTQFGKPVTLSCSQTLNHNVMYWYQQKSSQAPKLLFHYYDKDFNNEADTPDNFQSRRPNTSFCFLDIRSPGLGDTAMYLCATSRGSEETQYFGPGTRLLVL.

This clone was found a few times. This chain's CDR3 is CASSQQGGYGYTF. The DNA for the CDR3 is TGTGCCAGCAGCCAGCAGGGGGGCTATGGCTACACCTTC. This chain uses TRBV5-4 with TRBJ1-2, with TRBD1 identical over 7 bases. J was trimmed by 4 bases and V by 4 bases; bases with no gene match: 4. Germline CDR1 reads SGHNT; CDR2 reads YYREEE (reference sequence). The CDR3 runs 13 residues.

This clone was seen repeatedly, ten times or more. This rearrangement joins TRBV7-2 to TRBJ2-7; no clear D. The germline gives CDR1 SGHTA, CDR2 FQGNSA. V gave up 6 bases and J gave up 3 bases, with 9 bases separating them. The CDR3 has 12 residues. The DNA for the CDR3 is TGTGCCAGCAGTCTCTTTGACTACGAGCAGTACTTC. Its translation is CASSLFDYEQYF. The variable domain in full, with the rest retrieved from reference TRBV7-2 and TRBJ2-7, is GAGVSQSPSNKVTEKGKDVELRCDPISGHTALYWYRQSLGQGLEFLIYFQGNSAPDKSGLPSDRFSAERTGGSVSTLTIQRTQQEDSAVYLCASSLFDYEQYFGPGTRLTVT.

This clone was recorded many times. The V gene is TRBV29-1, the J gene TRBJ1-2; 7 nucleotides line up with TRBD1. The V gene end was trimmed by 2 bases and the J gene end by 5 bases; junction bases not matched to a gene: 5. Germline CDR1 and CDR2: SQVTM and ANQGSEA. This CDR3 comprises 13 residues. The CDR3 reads CSVEYGTEYGYTF. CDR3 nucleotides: TGCAGCGTTGAATATGGGACAGAATATGGCTACACCTTC.

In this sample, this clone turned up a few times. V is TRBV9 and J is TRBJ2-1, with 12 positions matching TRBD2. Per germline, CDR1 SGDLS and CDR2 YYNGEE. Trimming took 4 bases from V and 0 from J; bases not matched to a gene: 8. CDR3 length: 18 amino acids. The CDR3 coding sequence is TGTGCCAGCAGCACCTGGACTAGCGGGGATAGCTCCTACAATGAGCAGTTCTTC. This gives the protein CASSTWTSGDSSYNEQFF.

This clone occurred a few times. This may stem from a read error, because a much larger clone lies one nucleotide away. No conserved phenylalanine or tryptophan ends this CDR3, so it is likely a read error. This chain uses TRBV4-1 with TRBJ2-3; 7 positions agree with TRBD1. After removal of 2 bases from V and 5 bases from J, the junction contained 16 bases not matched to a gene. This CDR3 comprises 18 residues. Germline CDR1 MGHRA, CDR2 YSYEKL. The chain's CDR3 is CASSQRKDGTVVRDTQYL. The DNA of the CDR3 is TGCGCCAGCAGCCAACGTAAGGATGGGACAGTTGTTCGAGATACGCAGTATCTT.

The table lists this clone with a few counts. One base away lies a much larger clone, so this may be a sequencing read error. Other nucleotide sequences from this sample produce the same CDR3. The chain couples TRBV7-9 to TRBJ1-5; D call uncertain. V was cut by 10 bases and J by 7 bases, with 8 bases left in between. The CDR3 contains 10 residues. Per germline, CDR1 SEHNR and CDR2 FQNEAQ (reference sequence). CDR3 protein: CANYNQPQHF. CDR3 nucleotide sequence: TGTGCCAACTACAACCAGCCCCAGCATTTT.

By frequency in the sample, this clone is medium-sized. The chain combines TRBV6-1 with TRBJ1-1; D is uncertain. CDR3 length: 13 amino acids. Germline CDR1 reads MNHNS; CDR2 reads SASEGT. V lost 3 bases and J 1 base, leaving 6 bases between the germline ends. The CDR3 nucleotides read TGTGCCAGCAGTGAGTATAGGAACACTGAAGCTTTCTTT. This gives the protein CASSEYRNTEAFF.

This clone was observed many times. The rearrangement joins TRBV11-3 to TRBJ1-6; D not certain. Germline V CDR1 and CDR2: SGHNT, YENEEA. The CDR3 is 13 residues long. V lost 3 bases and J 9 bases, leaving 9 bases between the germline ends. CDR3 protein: CASSLVFGSPLHF. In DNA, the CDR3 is TGTGCCAGCAGCTTGGTGTTTGGTTCACCCCTCCACTTT.

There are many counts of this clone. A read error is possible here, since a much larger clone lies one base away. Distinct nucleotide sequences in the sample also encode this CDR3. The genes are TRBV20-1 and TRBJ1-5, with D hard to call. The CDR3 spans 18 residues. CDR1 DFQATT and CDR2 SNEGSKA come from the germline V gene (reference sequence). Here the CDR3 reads CSALGPGPKHYSNQPQHF. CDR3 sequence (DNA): TGCAGTGCCCTTGGTCCGGGCCCCAAACATTATAGCAATCAGCCCCAGCATTTC.

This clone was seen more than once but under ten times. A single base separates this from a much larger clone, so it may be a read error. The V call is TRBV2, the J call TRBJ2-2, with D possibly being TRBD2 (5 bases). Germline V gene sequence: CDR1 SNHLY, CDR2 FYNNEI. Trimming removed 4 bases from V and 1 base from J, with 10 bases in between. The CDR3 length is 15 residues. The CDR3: CASSVFGVNTGELFF. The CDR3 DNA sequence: TGTGCCAGCAGTGTTTTCGGGGTGAACACCGGGGAGCTGTTTTTT.

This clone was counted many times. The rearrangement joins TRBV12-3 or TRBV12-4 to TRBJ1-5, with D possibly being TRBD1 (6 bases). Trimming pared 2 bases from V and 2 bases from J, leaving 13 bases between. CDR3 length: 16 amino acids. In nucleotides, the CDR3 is TGTGCCAGCAGTTTATTACAGGGTGGGGGCAATCAGCCCCAGCATTTT. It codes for CASSLLQGGGNQPQHF.

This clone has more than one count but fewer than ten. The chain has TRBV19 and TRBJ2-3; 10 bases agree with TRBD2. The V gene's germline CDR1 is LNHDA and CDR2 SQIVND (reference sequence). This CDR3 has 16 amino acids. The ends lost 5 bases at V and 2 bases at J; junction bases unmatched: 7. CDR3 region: CASSPLAGGNTDTQYF. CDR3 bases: TGTGCCAGTAGTCCGTTAGCGGGGGGAAACACAGATACGCAGTATTTT.

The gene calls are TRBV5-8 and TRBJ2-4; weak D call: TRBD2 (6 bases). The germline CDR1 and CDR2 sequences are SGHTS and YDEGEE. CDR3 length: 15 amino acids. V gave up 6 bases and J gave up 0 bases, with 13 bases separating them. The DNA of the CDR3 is TGTGCCAGCAATGTACTAGCTCTAGCCAAAAACATTCAGTACTTC. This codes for CASNVLALAKNIQYF.

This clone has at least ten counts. The DNA of the CDR3 is TGTGCCACCCAGGGTAGCACTGAAGCTTTCTTT. This sequence encodes CATQGSTEAFF. This chain joins TRBV3-1 and TRBJ1-1; perhaps TRBD1 as D (5 bases). Trimming removed 10 bases from V and 4 bases from J, with 10 bases in between. The CDR3 runs 11 residues. Germline V gives CDR1 LGHDT, CDR2 YNNKEL (reference sequence).

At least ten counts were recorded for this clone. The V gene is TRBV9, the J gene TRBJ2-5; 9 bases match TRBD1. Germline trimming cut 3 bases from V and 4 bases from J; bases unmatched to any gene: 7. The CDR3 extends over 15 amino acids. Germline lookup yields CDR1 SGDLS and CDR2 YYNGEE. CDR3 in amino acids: CASSATGGLRETQYF. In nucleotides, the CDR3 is TGTGCCAGCAGCGCGACAGGGGGTCTTCGAGAGACCCAGTACTTC.

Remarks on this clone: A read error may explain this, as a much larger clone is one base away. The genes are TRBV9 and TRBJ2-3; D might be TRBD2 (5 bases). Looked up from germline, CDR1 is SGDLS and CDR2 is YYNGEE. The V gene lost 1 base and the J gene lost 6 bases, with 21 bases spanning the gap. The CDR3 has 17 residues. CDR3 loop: CASSVRQEVGGSDTQYF. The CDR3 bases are TGTGCCAGCAGCGTACGGCAGGAGGTAGGAGGTTCGGATACGCAGTATTTT.

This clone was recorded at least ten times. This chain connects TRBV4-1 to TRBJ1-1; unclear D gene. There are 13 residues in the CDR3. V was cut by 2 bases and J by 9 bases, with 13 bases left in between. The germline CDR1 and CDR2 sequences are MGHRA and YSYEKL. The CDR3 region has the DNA TGCGCCAGCAGCCAACAGTCGGGAGCTAAAGCTTTCTTT. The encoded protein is CASSQQSGAKAFF.

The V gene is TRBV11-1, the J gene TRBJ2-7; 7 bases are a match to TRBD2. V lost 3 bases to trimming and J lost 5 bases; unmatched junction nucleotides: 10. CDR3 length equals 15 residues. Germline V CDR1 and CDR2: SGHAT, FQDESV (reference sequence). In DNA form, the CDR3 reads TGTGCCAGCAGCTTTCGATTAGCGGGTACCCACGAGCAGTACTTC. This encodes CASSFRLAGTHEQYF.